These 16 T cell receptor beta chains came from one sample sequenced in a study of cytomegalovirus exposure and HLA in healthy donors. PCR involved 60 Vbeta and 13 Jbeta primers. The method was immunoSEQ multiplex PCR; TCRdb's version includes in-frame clones alone and lacks a portion of them. The repertoire includes 150,000 to 200,000 clones, over 80% of them detected once, and 2.3% sits in the top ten. Sequencing was carried out using PBMCs. The source is a male donor in good health and CMV-seronegative.

This chain uses TRBV6-6 with TRBJ2-1, with 9 bases that match TRBD2. Germline CDR1 is MNHNY and CDR2 is SVGAGI (reference sequence). The CDR3 totals 15 residues. Trimming took 6 bases from V and 10 from J; bases not matched to a gene: 13. As DNA, the CDR3 is TGTGCCAGCAGCCATAGCGGGGGCGGGCTCGGCGAGCAGTTCTTC. This gives the protein CASSHSGGGLGEQFF.

This sequence joins TRBV14 and TRBJ1-1, with TRBD1 matching over 7 bases. CDR1 SGHDN and CDR2 FVKESK come from the germline V gene. Trimming took 2 bases from V and 5 from J; bases not matched to a gene: 8. The CDR3 loop spans 15 amino acids. CDR3 coding DNA: TGTGCCAGCAGCCAAAATGCAAACAGGGGAACTGAAGCTTTCTTT. Residues: CASSQNANRGTEAFF. The variable domain in full, completed from reference TRBV14 and TRBJ1-1, reads EAGVTQFPSHSVIEKGQTVTLRCDPISGHDNLYWYRRVMGKEIKFLLHFVKESKQDESGMPNNRFLAERTGGTYSTLKVQPAELEDSGVYFCASSQNANRGTEAFFGQGTRLTVV.

The genes are TRBV5-1 and TRBJ1-1; no reliable D call. CDR3 length: 14 residues. The ends were cut back, 4 bases at V and 3 bases at J, with 13 bases in the middle. Germline CDR1 SGHRS, CDR2 YFSETQ. The CDR3 DNA is TGCGCCAGCAGCGGCAACGGGAGAGACACTGAAGCTTTCTTT. Translated, it gives CASSGNGRDTEAFF.

The V and J genes are TRBV19 and TRBJ1-4; 10 nucleotides match TRBD1. V lost 5 bases to trimming and J lost 8 bases; unmatched junction nucleotides: 5. Germline V gene data show CDR1 as LNHDA and CDR2 as SQIVND (reference sequence). The CDR3 consists of 14 residues. CDR3 DNA: TGTGCCAGTAGTTTCGGACAGGGGGTGGAAAAACTGTTTTTT. This encodes CASSFGQGVEKLFF. Full variable domain (missing parts from reference TRBV19 and TRBJ1-4): DGGITQSPKYLFRKEGQNVTLSCEQNLNHDAMYWYRQDPGQGLRLIYYSQIVNDFQKGDIAEGYSVSREKKESFPLTVTSAQKNPTAFYLCASSFGQGVEKLFFGSGTQLSVL.

This clone was seen only a few times. This chain connects TRBV2 to TRBJ2-7; possible D gene TRBD2, 5 bases. The CDR3 is made up of 16 amino acids. Deletions cut 3 bases from V and 0 bases from J, with 15 bases between. Germline CDR1 is SNHLY and CDR2 is FYNNEI. The CDR3 reads CASSDSGLFISYEQYF. CDR3 nucleotides: TGTGCCAGCAGTGACTCGGGGTTGTTCATCTCCTACGAGCAGTACTTC. The full variable domain, completed using reference TRBV2 and TRBJ2-7, is EPEVTQTPSHQVTQMGQEVILRCVPISNHLYFYWYRQILGQKVEFLVSFYNNEISEKSEIFDDQFSVERPDGSNFTLKIRSTKLEDSAMYFCASSDSGLFISYEQYFGPGTRLTVT.

This clone was detected only a few times. This chain connects TRBV6-5 to TRBJ1-2; 7 nucleotides line up with TRBD1. Trimming took 5 bases from V and 7 from J; bases not matched to a gene: 10. The CDR3 covers 14 residues. The V gene's germline CDR1 is MNHEY and CDR2 SVGAGI. CDR3 DNA: TGTGCCAGCAGTGGAGGGGACAGACTCGGTGGCTACACCTTC. Encoded protein: CASSGGDRLGGYTF.

The J gene is TRBJ2-7, the V gene TRBV4-1, with D perhaps matching TRBD2 (6 bases). The CDR3 sequence is 18 residues long. Germline CDR1 MGHRA, CDR2 YSYEKL. Trimming took 0 bases from V and 5 from J, leaving 23 bases between them. The CDR3 loop is CASSQDLSGGLSSHEQYF. In DNA, the CDR3 is TGCGCCAGCAGCCAAGATTTGTCCGGGGGACTTAGTTCCCACGAGCAGTACTTC.

The rearrangement links TRBV6-5 to TRBJ2-5; 9 bases match TRBD2. The CDR3 contains 15 residues. The ends lost 2 bases at V and 7 bases at J; junction bases unmatched: 8. Germline V CDR1 and CDR2: MNHEY, SVGAGI. CDR3 in amino acids: CASSYQTSGLGTQYF. The CDR3 bases are TGTGCCAGCAGTTACCAGACTAGCGGTCTTGGGACCCAGTACTTC.

This clone occurred a few times. The chain is built from TRBV30 and TRBJ1-3; weak D call: TRBD1 (6 bases). CDR1 is GTSNPN, CDR2 SVGIG, per germline (reference sequence). Trimming removed 4 bases from V and 4 bases from J, with 11 bases in between. The CDR3 is 13 residues long. Here the CDR3 reads CAWNPTGGNTIYF. CDR3 nucleotide sequence: TGTGCCTGGAATCCGACAGGAGGAAACACCATATATTTT.

This chain uses TRBV29-1 with TRBJ1-5; possible D gene TRBD1, 6 bases. V lost 5 bases and J 2 bases, leaving 16 bases between the germline ends. Germline V lookup: CDR1 SQVTM, CDR2 ANQGSEA. CDR3 length: 15 residues. CDR3 nucleotide sequence: TGCAGCGTTCGAACAGGGAGTATGGGCAATCAGCCCCAGCATTTT. Encoded protein: CSVRTGSMGNQPQHF. Complete variable domain (other parts from reference TRBV29-1 and TRBJ1-5): SAVISQKPSRDICQRGTSLTIQCQVDSQVTMMFWYRQQPGQSLTLIATANQGSEATYESGFVIDKFPISRPNLTFSTLTVSNMSPEDSSIYLCSVRTGSMGNQPQHFGDGTRLSIL.

The chain combines TRBV18 with TRBJ2-1; 10 bases map to TRBD2. This CDR3 is built from 15 residues. CDR1 and CDR2 (germline): KGHSH, LQKENI. With V trimmed by 0 bases and J by 8 bases, 4 bases remained unmatched. The CDR3 region has the DNA TGTGCCAGCTCACCACCGCTAGCGGGGGTCGATGAGCAGTTCTTC. Encoded protein: CASSPPLAGVDEQFF. Supplemented by reference TRBV18 and TRBJ2-1, the full variable domain reads NAGVMQNPRHLVRRRGQEARLRCSPMKGHSHVYWYRQLPEEGLKFMVYLQKENIIDESGMPKERFSAEFPKEGPSILRIQQVVRGDSAAYFCASSPPLAGVDEQFFGPGTRLTVL.

This clone was picked up a small number of times. This chain joins TRBV5-4 and TRBJ1-6; 8 positions match TRBD1. The CDR3 is 14 residues long. After removal of 3 bases from V and 7 bases from J, the junction contained 3 bases not matched to a gene. CDR1 and CDR2 from the germline V gene are SGHNT and YYREEE (reference sequence). The CDR3 region is CASSSTGVNSPLHF. The CDR3, as DNA: TGTGCCAGCAGCTCGACAGGGGTAAATTCACCCCTCCACTTT.

The CDR3 reads CASSLASGAPQGAQYF. CDR3 nucleotide sequence: TGTGCCAGCAGCTTAGCCAGCGGGGCCCCACAGGGAGCCCAGTACTTC. The rearrangement links TRBV7-8 to TRBJ2-5, with D perhaps TRBD2 (7 bases). Germline CDR1 and CDR2: SGHVS and FQNEAQ. The CDR3 covers 16 residues. Trimming cost V 0 bases and J 9 bases, with 20 bases left between them.

The chain joins TRBV30 to TRBJ1-1; D is perhaps TRBD1 (5 bases). CDR3 size: 12 residues. Germline V gene sequence: CDR1 GTSNPN, CDR2 SVGIG (reference sequence). Trimming removed 4 bases from V and 11 bases from J, with 17 bases in between. CDR3 DNA sequence: TGTGCCTGGATAGGGGAGGGATGGGATGCTTTCTTT. Its protein product is CAWIGEGWDAFF.

The chain is built from TRBV10-3 and TRBJ2-2, with a weak D call TRBD1 (5 bases). The V end was cut by 10 bases, the J end by 4 bases, with 13 bases between. The CDR3 has 13 residues. Germline V lookup: CDR1 ENHRY, CDR2 SYGVKD. Here the CDR3 reads CATQGPGTGELFF. In DNA form, the CDR3 reads TGTGCCACCCAGGGTCCCGGCACCGGGGAGCTGTTTTTT.

The chain combines TRBV6-1 with TRBJ2-7; 10 bases are shared with TRBD1. CDR3 length: 15 residues. V shed 1 base, J shed 3 bases, and the junction held 3 bases outside the gene matches. Per the germline V gene, CDR1 is MNHNS and CDR2 is SASEGT. CDR3 loop: CASSEGWTGGYEQYF. The CDR3 nucleotides are TGTGCCAGCAGTGAAGGATGGACAGGGGGCTACGAGCAGTACTTC.